This record looks at one T cell receptor (beta chain) sequence and its context. The PCR used 60 Vbeta and 13 Jbeta primers. Libraries were prepared by immunoSEQ multiplex PCR; TCRdb keeps only in-frame clonotypes and omits some of them. This sample yields 160,000 or so clones, of which 83% are seen a single time; about 4% belongs to the top ten. This sample is part of a study of cytomegalovirus exposure and HLA in healthy donors. CDR3 length: 15 amino acids. Germline V gene lookup returns CDR1 SGHTA and CDR2 FQGTGA. V gave up 5 bases and J gave up 1 base; unmatched junction bases: 7. Material for sequencing was PBMCs. V usage is TRBV7-3 and J usage is TRBJ2-5, with 7 positions matching TRBD2. This clonotype originated in a man in his fifties or sixties in good health and CMV-seropositive. The CDR3 bases are TGTGCCAGCAGCGGAAGCGGGGCCCCCCAAGAGACCCAGTACTTC. This codes for CASSGSGAPQETQYF.